This T cell receptor beta chain was sequenced during a study of identical twins. This clonotype has more than one count but fewer than ten. TCRdb used MiXCR to reprocess the 5' RACE reads, holding one entry per CDR3 protein. The repertoire holds around 490,000 distinct CDR3 sequences, with about 16% as singletons. V gave up 1 base and J gave up 3 bases; unmatched junction bases: 6. Germline V CDR1 and CDR2: MNHNS, SASEGT. The CDR3 totals 16 residues. The same data also contributed to another study, on yellow fever vaccine responses in identical twins.

The chain combines TRBV6-1 with TRBJ2-1; TRBD1 agrees at 7 bases. Sequenced sample: CD4+ T cells sorted from blood. The sequence came from a woman aged 18-29 years in good health. CDR3 DNA: TGTGCCAGCAGTGAAGAAGGGGGACAGCACTACAATGAGCAGTTCTTC. Its translation is CASSEEGGQHYNEQFF.